Below, one T cell receptor (beta chain) is given with its context. The sample comes from a study of CD8 T cells in Susac syndrome. Reverse transcription of about 0.5 to 1 ug RNA used random hexamers. TCRdb fed the immunoSEQ multiplex PCR reads into MiXCR, producing one record per CDR3 protein. Counted here are 150,000 or so distinct CDR3 sequences, just over 90% occurring once; the ten biggest clones make up just over 0.13%. Deletions cut 4 bases from V and 1 base from J, with 11 bases between. The CDR3 is made up of 14 amino acids. Germline CDR1 and CDR2: SGHRS and YFSETQ. The sample comprised CD4+ T cells from PBMCs. V and J are TRBV5-1 and TRBJ1-1, with D perhaps TRBD1 (5 bases). The sequence came from a human donor in good health. The CDR3 nucleotides are TGCGCCAGCAGCCAGACCGGGGCGAACACTGAAGCTTTCTTT. The encoded protein is CASSQTGANTEAFF.